Listed below are T cell receptor beta chains from one sample, sequenced in a study of cytomegalovirus exposure and HLA in healthy donors. Libraries were prepared by immunoSEQ multiplex PCR; TCRdb keeps only in-frame clonotypes and omits some of them. The sample shows under 200,000 clones, around 92% of them seen only once. Material for sequencing was PBMCs. These receptors were obtained from a man between 18 and 35 years old in good health and CMV-seropositive. Both conserved end residues are part of each CDR3. A D gene is named only where the DNA matches it firmly. Size is stated for part of the rows, as once, few or many counts, or as a class when the clone is expanded.

DNA	CDR3	size	D	length	V	J
TGTGCCAGCAGTGCCACAGGGGGAGCAGATACGCAGTATTTT	CASSATGGADTQYF	once	TRBD1	14	TRBV6-1	TRBJ2-3
TGTGCCAGCAGTTACCGCGGGAGTCGAGCCAATGAGCAGTTCTTC	CASSYRGSRANEQFF	.	TRBD2	15	TRBV6-6	TRBJ2-1
TGTGCCTGGAGTCGATTCTCGGGACTAGCTACCAATGAGCAGTTCTTC	CAWSRFSGLATNEQFF	.	TRBD2	16	TRBV30	TRBJ2-1
TGTGCCAGCATACGAGGCGGGGATGAGCAGTTCTTC	CASIRGGDEQFF	few	.	12	TRBV6-1	TRBJ2-1
TGTGCCAGCAGCCCGGGTGCAACTAATGAAAAACTGTTTTTT	CASSPGATNEKLFF	.	.	14	TRBV5-6	TRBJ1-4
TGTGCCAGCAGCGTAGCTCCAGGGGCTAATGAAAAACTGTTTTTT	CASSVAPGANEKLFF	few	.	15	TRBV9	TRBJ1-4
TGTGCCAGCAGTTTAATGGCAGGGAAGTATGGCTACACCTTC	CASSLMAGKYGYTF	.	.	14	TRBV28	TRBJ1-2
TGTGCCATCGGTCCAGGGGATGGAACAGATACGCAGTATTTT	CAIGPGDGTDTQYF	.	.	14	TRBV10-3	TRBJ2-3
TGTGCAAGTCGCTTAGGCCTCAGCGAGCAGTACTTC	CASRLGLSEQYF	.	.	12	TRBV12-2	TRBJ2-7
TGTGCCAGCTCACCCGACAGGCCCTACGAGCAGTACTTC	CASSPDRPYEQYF	.	.	13	TRBV18	TRBJ2-7
TGTGCCAGTAGTCTTATAGCGAATTCCTACGAGCAGTACTTC	CASSLIANSYEQYF	.	.	14	TRBV19	TRBJ2-7
TGTGCCAGCAGTGAAGCGCCACAAGCGGGAGATACGCAGTATTTT	CASSEAPQAGDTQYF	.	.	15	TRBV2	TRBJ2-3
TGTGCCAGCAGTCCGACCGGGGGAGCCAAGGATACGCAGTATTTT	CASSPTGGAKDTQYF	.	.	15	TRBV7-9	TRBJ2-3
TGTGCCAGCAGCCGCACGGACCCTGGACATTCGGAAAGATTGACTGAAGCTTTCTTT	CASSRTDPGHSERLTEAFF	.	.	19	TRBV7-9	TRBJ1-1
TGTGCCAGCAACGGACAGGGCGAGACTGAAGCTTTCTTT	CASNGQGETEAFF	.	TRBD1	13	TRBV25-1	TRBJ1-1
TGTGCCATCAGTTTCCGGACAGGGGTCTATGGCTACACCTTC	CAISFRTGVYGYTF	few	TRBD1	14	TRBV10-3	TRBJ1-2
TGTGCCACCGGACAGGGGGCGAACACTGAAGCTTTCTTT	CATGQGANTEAFF	.	TRBD1	13	TRBV18	TRBJ1-1
TGTGCCAGCACCCCGGGGGGGGCGTGGGGTGAAGCTTTCTTT	CASTPGGAWGEAFF	.	.	14	TRBV28	TRBJ1-1
TGTGCCAGTACCACGGACAGGGGTAACTATGGCTACACCTTC	CASTTDRGNYGYTF	few	TRBD1	14	TRBV19	TRBJ1-2
TGTGCCAGCAGCTTAGTAACCCAACGGGGGGAGACCCAGTACTTC	CASSLVTQRGETQYF	.	.	15	TRBV11-2	TRBJ2-5
TGTGCCAGCAGCCCCCCCGGACAGGGCCGTGGCTACACCTTC	CASSPPGQGRGYTF	.	TRBD1	14	TRBV7-8	TRBJ1-2
TGCGCCAGCAGCCCAGCGCGGGGATCGGCTGGAAACACCATATATTTT	CASSPARGSAGNTIYF	.	.	16	TRBV5-1	TRBJ1-3
TGTGCCAGCAGCCAGCAGACAGGGATCACTGAAGCTTTCTTT	CASSQQTGITEAFF	few	TRBD1	14	TRBV14	TRBJ1-1
TGCGCCAGCAGCTCAAACCCGGGGACAGGGATTAACTATGGCTACACCTTC	CASSSNPGTGINYGYTF	.	TRBD1	17	TRBV5-1	TRBJ1-2
TGTGCCAGTAGTACTAGCGGGAGCTATACGCAGTATTTT	CASSTSGSYTQYF	.	TRBD2	13	TRBV19	TRBJ2-3
TGTGCCATCAGTGGGGGGACCGGGGGGTCCTTCTCCTACGAGCAGTACTTC	CAISGGTGGSFSYEQYF	.	TRBD2	17	TRBV10-3	TRBJ2-7
TGTGCCAGCAGCGGAGGGACTAGCGGGACTTCTAGGGAGCAGTACTTC	CASSGGTSGTSREQYF	.	TRBD2	16	TRBV6-6	TRBJ2-7
TGCGCCAGCAGCCAAGATGTAAAACTAGCGGGAGTTGTGCGCAGCACAGATACGCAGTATTTT	CASSQDVKLAGVVRSTDTQYF	few	TRBD2	21	TRBV4-1	TRBJ2-3
TGCGCCAGCAGCTTGACCGGACAGCTTGAAGCTTTCTTT	CASSLTGQLEAFF	.	.	13	TRBV5-1	TRBJ1-1
TGTGCCAGCAGCTTTGGGACAGGGTCAGGAGGCAATGAGCAGTTCTTC	CASSFGTGSGGNEQFF	.	TRBD1	16	TRBV7-6	TRBJ2-1
TGTGCCAGCAGTGGGGGCGGGAGGCGCTCCGGGGAGCTGTTTTTT	CASSGGGRRSGELFF	.	TRBD2	15	TRBV2	TRBJ2-2
TGTGCCAGCAGTGAAGGGACAGGGGCCGACGAGCAGTACTTC	CASSEGTGADEQYF	once	TRBD1	14	TRBV6-1	TRBJ2-7
TGCAGCGTTGTGGTATGGGCGGAGGGACAGGCCCTTCAGGACTATGGCTACACCTTC	CSVVVWAEGQALQDYGYTF	.	TRBD1	19	TRBV29-1	TRBJ1-2
TGTGCCAGCTCACCACGACAGGGGGAGAGCTCTGGGGCCAACGTCCTGACTTTC	CASSPRQGESSGANVLTF	.	TRBD1	18	TRBV18	TRBJ2-6
TGTGCCAGCAACCGCCACAGGGAACAAGAGACCCAGTACTTC	CASNRHREQETQYF	.	.	14	TRBV27	TRBJ2-5
TGTGCCAGCAGCCAAGATCTGAGCGGGAGGAAGACCCAGTACTTC	CASSQDLSGRKTQYF	.	TRBD2	15	TRBV4-2	TRBJ2-5
TGTGCCAGCAGTTTATTGGGCCAGAACACCGGGGAGCTGTTTTTT	CASSLLGQNTGELFF	once	.	15	TRBV27	TRBJ2-2
TGTGCCATCAGTCAATCTGGCACAGGTACGCAGTATTTT	CAISQSGTGTQYF	.	.	13	TRBV10-3	TRBJ2-3
TGTGCCAGCAGTGCCCTTAGCGGGAGGGACAATGAGCAGTTCTTC	CASSALSGRDNEQFF	.	TRBD2	15	TRBV6-4	TRBJ2-1
TGTGCCAGCAGCTCAACGGGACAGGGTTATGAAAAACTGTTTTTT	CASSSTGQGYEKLFF	.	TRBD1	15	TRBV11-3	TRBJ1-4
TGCGCCAGCAGCCAAGATGCAGGGGTGGGCTACACCTTC	CASSQDAGVGYTF	.	.	13	TRBV4-1	TRBJ1-2
TGTGCCAGCAGTTTCGTCAGGGTGGGCGGCTACACCTTC	CASSFVRVGGYTF	.	.	13	TRBV28	TRBJ1-2
TGTGCCAGCTCACCAAGGGACAGGGGGCTGTATGAGCAGTTCTTC	CASSPRDRGLYEQFF	.	TRBD1	15	TRBV18	TRBJ2-1
TGTGCCAGCAGCATCGGGACTAGCGGGATCACCGGGGAGCTGTTTTTT	CASSIGTSGITGELFF	.	TRBD2	16	TRBV7-6	TRBJ2-2
TGTGCCAGCAGCTTAGAGACTAGCGGAGCTTACAATGAGCAGTTCTTC	CASSLETSGAYNEQFF	.	TRBD2	16	TRBV7-6	TRBJ2-1
TGTGCCAGCTCACCGAGTGGAGCGGGAGGCACCGGGGAGCTGTTTTTT	CASSPSGAGGTGELFF	.	TRBD2	16	TRBV18	TRBJ2-2
TGTGCCAGTAGTAGAGGGGAGGGGCAAACCTACGAGCAGTACTTC	CASSRGEGQTYEQYF	.	TRBD2	15	TRBV19	TRBJ2-7
TGTGCCAGCAGTTTATCGAAGGCTAGCGGGTACCCAGATACGCAGTATTTT	CASSLSKASGYPDTQYF	once	TRBD2	17	TRBV27	TRBJ2-3
TGTGCCAGCAGCCCAGCCGGGACTAGCGGGAGCAATGAGCAGTTCTTC	CASSPAGTSGSNEQFF	.	TRBD2	16	TRBV5-4	TRBJ2-1
TGTGCCAGCAGCTTCGACTCACGAGGGGGCAAACTCACCGGGGAGCTGTTTTTT	CASSFDSRGGKLTGELFF	.	TRBD1	18	TRBV7-3	TRBJ2-2
TGTGCCAGCAGCCCCCGGCGGGGCGGGACTGAGCAGTTCTTC	CASSPRRGGTEQFF	.	.	14	TRBV7-9	TRBJ2-1
TGTGCCAGCTCACCACAATGGATAGCGGGAGTTAATGAGCAGTTCTTC	CASSPQWIAGVNEQFF	.	TRBD2	16	TRBV18	TRBJ2-1